The entry below describes one T cell receptor beta chain. These data are taken from a study of blood T cell repertoires in COVID-19. About the research overall: Samples taken during acute and convalescent COVID-19 were collected in the United States, Italy and Spain. The analysed material was cDNA or gDNA that came from T cells, B-cell-depleted T cells, or PBMCs.

In the original analysis: Reference gene primer amplification in the assay estimated nucleated cell counts. The repertoire was sequenced with immunoSEQ multiplex PCR; TCRdb's copy has only in-frame clones and lacks some. From that table come the V and J calls and clone size; the DNA was used to work out D and trimming. The sample consists of roughly 76,000 clones, approximately 80% of them appearing once. V was clipped by 0 bases and J by 7 bases, with 5 bases between them. Germline V gene sequence: CDR1 MNHEY, CDR2 SVGEGT. This CDR3 is 12 amino acids long. The V call is TRBV6-2 or TRBV6-3, the J call TRBJ2-3; D call uncertain. This sequence originates from a human donor in a cohort sampled during active COVID-19. Sequenced input: peripheral blood. The CDR3: CASSYSRYTQYF. In DNA form, the CDR3 reads TGTGCCAGCAGTTACTCTCGGTATACGCAGTATTTT.